This T cell receptor beta chain stems from a study of human T cells and chemical hapten exposure. Under the authors' procedure: Ranging from roughly 20,000 to 690,600, TCR counts per sample had a median value of 95,638. TCRdb used MiXCR to reprocess the RACE reads, holding one entry per CDR3 protein. Here the V and J calls rest on TCRdb's processing, not on the authors' analysis. The sample has about 80,000 distinct CDR3 sequences, approximately 8.1% seen once. Specified time point: healthy volunteer bleed at 6 weeks. Total RNA was isolated from unfractionated whole blood. This clonotype was observed a handful of times. Its antigen is still unknown. Regarding the study as a whole: Sensitization with DPC brought no change to TCRs above 1 in 1000 in frequency.

The CDR3 is 17 amino acids. Germline V gives CDR1 LGHNA, CDR2 YNFKEQ. Between the trimmed V and J ends, which lost 3 bases and 4 bases, there was a span of 21 bases. The sequence was obtained from a female donor in good health. Some clones in this sample may be carry-over from other donors' samples. The sample comprised whole blood. This chain connects TRBV4-2 to TRBJ1-1; no firm D call. This chain's CDR3 is CASSQQAWANRGTEAFF. CDR3 nucleotides: TGTGCCAGCAGCCAGCAAGCGTGGGCCAACCGAGGCACTGAAGCTTTCTTT.